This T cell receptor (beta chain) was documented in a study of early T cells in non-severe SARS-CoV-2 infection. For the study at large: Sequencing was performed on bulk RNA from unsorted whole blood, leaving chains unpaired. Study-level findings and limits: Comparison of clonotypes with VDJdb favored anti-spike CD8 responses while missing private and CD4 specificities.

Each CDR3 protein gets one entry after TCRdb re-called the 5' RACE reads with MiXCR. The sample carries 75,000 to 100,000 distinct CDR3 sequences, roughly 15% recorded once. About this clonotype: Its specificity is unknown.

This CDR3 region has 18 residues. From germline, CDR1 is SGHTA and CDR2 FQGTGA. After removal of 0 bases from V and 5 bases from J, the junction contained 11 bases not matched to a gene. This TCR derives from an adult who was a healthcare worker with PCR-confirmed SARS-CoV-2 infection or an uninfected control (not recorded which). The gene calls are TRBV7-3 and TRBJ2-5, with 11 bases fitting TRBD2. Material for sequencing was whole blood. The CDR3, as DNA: TGTGCCAGCAGCTTAACGGGGCTAGCGGGGGGTACCCGGGAGACCCAGTACTTC. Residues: CASSLTGLAGGTRETQYF.